The 10 T cell receptor beta chains below were found in one sample sequenced in a study of response to subunit inactivated influenza vaccine. From the RT-PCR reads, TCRdb called clonotypes with MiXCR, one entry per CDR3 protein. The sample yields over 450,000 distinct CDR3 sequences, roughly 13% seen once. Sequencing was performed on PBMCs from blood, taken 45 days after vaccination. These receptors were taken from a man over 45 who received an inactivated influenza vaccine.

This clonotype has more than one count but fewer than ten. J is TRBJ2-7 and V is TRBV20-1, with D possibly being TRBD1 (5 bases). Germline CDR1 DFQATT, CDR2 SNEGSKA (reference sequence). The CDR3 runs 11 residues. CDR3 residues: CRASRAYEQYF. As DNA, the CDR3 is TGCAGGGCGAGCAGGGCCTACGAGCAGTACTTC.

The rearrangement links TRBV12-3 or TRBV12-4 to TRBJ2-7, with TRBD1 matching 8 bases. V was pared by 6 bases and J by 6 bases, with 4 bases of the junction left unmatched. The CDR3 has 12 amino acids. For the CDR3, the DNA is TGTGCCAGCAGGCCAGGGGGCGGCGAGCAGTACTTC. It codes for CASRPGGGEQYF.

CDR3 residues: CASSFPSHGDGYTF. CDR3 coding DNA: TGTGCCAGCAGCTTCCCCTCCCACGGCGATGGCTACACCTTC. The chain uses TRBV7-9 and TRBJ1-2; D gene unclear. The CDR3 runs to 14 residues. Germline V gene lookup returns CDR1 SEHNR and CDR2 FQNEAQ (reference sequence). V was trimmed by 3 bases and J by 6 bases, leaving 14 bases between them.

This clonotype was recorded once. The J gene is TRBJ2-3, the V gene TRBV5-1, with 7 nucleotides matching TRBD2. Germline CDR1 is SGHRS and CDR2 is YFSETQ. The V segment lost 3 bases and the J segment 6 bases; nucleotides outside the gene matches: 7. The CDR3 contains 14 residues. The CDR3 region has the DNA TGCGCCAGCAGCTGGACCATGGGGGGGGATACGCAGTATTTT. Its protein product is CASSWTMGGDTQYF.

This clonotype was seen a handful of times. The J gene is TRBJ2-7, the V gene TRBV13, with D unresolved. The CDR3 length is 14 residues. In germline, CDR1 is PRHDT, CDR2 FYEKMQ (reference sequence). Between the trimmed V and J ends, which lost 0 bases and 4 bases, there was a span of 10 bases. CDR3 bases: TGTGCCAGCAGCTTAGGGACTCGACGATACGAGCAGTACTTC. This translates into CASSLGTRRYEQYF.

This chain joins TRBV7-2 and TRBJ2-3; D is ambiguous. V was cut by 0 bases and J by 8 bases, with 9 bases left in between. The CDR3 spans 13 residues. CDR1 and CDR2 from the germline V gene are SGHTA and FQGNSA. The CDR3 DNA follows: TGTGCCAGCAGCTTAGCGGAACTGATTACGCAGTATTTT. It codes for CASSLAELITQYF.

This clonotype was observed a few times. V gene TRBV5-1 combines with J gene TRBJ2-3, with 8 bases identical to TRBD2. With 4 bases clipped from V and 6 bases from J, the junction kept 10 bases outside the gene matches. Germline V gives CDR1 SGHRS, CDR2 YFSETQ. This CDR3 region has 15 residues. CDR3 loop: CASSPGLAPGDTQYF. The CDR3 region has the DNA TGCGCCAGCAGCCCAGGACTAGCCCCCGGCGATACGCAGTATTTT.

There are many counts of this clonotype. The V call is TRBV5-1, the J call TRBJ2-3; 7 bases fit TRBD1. V was clipped by 5 bases and J by 2 bases; unmatched bases: 5. This CDR3 region has 14 residues. In germline, CDR1 is SGHRS, CDR2 YFSETQ. CDR3 DNA sequence: TGCGCCAGCAGTTCGGGACAGATCACAGATACGCAGTATTTT. As protein: CASSSGQITDTQYF.

The chain recombines TRBV15 with TRBJ2-1, with D hard to call. The CDR3 sequence is 14 residues long. V gave up 6 bases and J gave up 3 bases, with 12 bases separating them. Germline V CDR1 and CDR2: LNHNV, YYDKDF (reference sequence). In nucleotides, the CDR3 is TGTGCCACCAGTACAAGGGATTACTACAATGAGCAGTTCTTC. It is translated as CATSTRDYYNEQFF.

This clonotype was observed at least ten times. V is TRBV20-1 and J is TRBJ2-7, with 10 bases that match TRBD2. The CDR3 runs 14 residues. V was pared by 3 bases and J by 3 bases, with 5 bases of the junction left unmatched. From germline, CDR1 is DFQATT and CDR2 SNEGSKA (reference sequence). CDR3 sequence: CSASLLAGNYEQYF. The CDR3 DNA sequence: TGCAGTGCTAGTCTACTAGCGGGGAACTACGAGCAGTACTTC.